This TCR beta chain was sequenced in a study of blood T cell repertoires in COVID-19. Overall study: The study drew acute and convalescent COVID-19 samples from the United States, Italy and Spain. PBMCs, B-cell-depleted T cells, or T cells provided the cDNA or gDNA that made up the material.

As handled by the study authors: Nucleated cell counts were estimated from reference gene primer amplification. Using immunoSEQ multiplex PCR, the repertoire was profiled, and TCRdb retains in-frame clones only, with some absent. Clone size and V and J calls were adopted from that table, with D and trimming inferred from the DNA. The table has 250,000 to 350,000 clones, around nine tenths seen once. Per the germline V gene, CDR1 is GTSNPN and CDR2 is SVGIG (reference sequence). Between the trimmed V and J ends, which lost 0 bases and 3 bases, there was a span of 3 bases. The CDR3 is 12 amino acids. The rearrangement joins TRBV30 to TRBJ1-3; D gene uncertain. Sequencing used peripheral blood. The clonotype comes from a man aged 25 to 40 with acute or convalescent COVID-19. CDR3 sequence: CAWSVLGNTIYF. CDR3 bases: TGTGCCTGGAGTGTCCTTGGAAACACCATATATTTT. Full variable domain (missing parts from reference TRBV30 and TRBJ1-3): SQTIHQWPATLVQPVGSPLSLECTVEGTSNPNLYWYRQAAGRGLQLLFYSVGIGQISSEVPQNLSASRPQDRQFILSSKKLLLSDSGFYLCAWSVLGNTIYFGEGSWLTVV.